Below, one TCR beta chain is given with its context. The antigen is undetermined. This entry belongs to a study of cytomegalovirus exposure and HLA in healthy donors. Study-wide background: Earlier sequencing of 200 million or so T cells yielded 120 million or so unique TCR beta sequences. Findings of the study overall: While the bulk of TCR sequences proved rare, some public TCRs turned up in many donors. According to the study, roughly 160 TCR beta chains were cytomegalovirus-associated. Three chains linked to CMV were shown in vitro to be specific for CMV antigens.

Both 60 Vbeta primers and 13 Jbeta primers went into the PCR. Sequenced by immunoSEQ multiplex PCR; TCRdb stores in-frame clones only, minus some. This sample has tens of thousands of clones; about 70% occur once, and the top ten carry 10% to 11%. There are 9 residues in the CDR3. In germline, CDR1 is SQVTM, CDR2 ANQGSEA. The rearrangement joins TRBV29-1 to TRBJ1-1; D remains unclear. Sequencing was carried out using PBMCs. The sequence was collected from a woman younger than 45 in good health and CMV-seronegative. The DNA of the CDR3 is TGCACCGCGACACCCGAAGCTTTCTTT. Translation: CTATPEAFF.